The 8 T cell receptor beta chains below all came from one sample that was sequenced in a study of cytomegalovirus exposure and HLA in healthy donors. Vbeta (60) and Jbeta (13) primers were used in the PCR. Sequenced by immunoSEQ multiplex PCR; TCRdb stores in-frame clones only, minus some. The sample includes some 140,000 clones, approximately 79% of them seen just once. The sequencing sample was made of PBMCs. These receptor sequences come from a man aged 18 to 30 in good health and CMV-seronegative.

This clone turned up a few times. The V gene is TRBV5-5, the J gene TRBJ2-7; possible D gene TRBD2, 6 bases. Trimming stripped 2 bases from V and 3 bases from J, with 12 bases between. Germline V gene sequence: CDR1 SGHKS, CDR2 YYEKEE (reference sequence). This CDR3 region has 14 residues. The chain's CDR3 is CASSFGGLGYEQYF. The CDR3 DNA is TGTGCCAGCAGCTTCGGGGGACTTGGCTACGAGCAGTACTTC.

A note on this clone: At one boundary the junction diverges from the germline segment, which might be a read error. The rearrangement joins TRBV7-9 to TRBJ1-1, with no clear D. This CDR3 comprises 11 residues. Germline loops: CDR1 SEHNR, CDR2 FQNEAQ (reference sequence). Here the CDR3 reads CSSSSRTEAFF. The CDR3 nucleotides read TGTTCCAGCAGCTCACGGACTGAAGCTTTCTTT.

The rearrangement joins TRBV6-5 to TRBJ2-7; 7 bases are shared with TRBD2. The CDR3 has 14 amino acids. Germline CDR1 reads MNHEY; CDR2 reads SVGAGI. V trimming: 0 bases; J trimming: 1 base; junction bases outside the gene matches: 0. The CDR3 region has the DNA TGTGCCAGCAGTTACTCGGGGGGGTCCTACGAGCAGTACTTC. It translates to CASSYSGGSYEQYF.

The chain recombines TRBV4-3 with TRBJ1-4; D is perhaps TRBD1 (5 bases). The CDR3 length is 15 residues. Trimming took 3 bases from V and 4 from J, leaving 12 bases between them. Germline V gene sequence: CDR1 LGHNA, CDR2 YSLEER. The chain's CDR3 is CASSQGTTFNEKLFF. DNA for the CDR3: TGCGCCAGCAGCCAGGGGACTACATTTAATGAAAAACTGTTTTTT.

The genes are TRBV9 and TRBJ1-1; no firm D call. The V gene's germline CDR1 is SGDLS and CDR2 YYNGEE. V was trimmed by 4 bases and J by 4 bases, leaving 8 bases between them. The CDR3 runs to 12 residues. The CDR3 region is CASSPAGTEAFF. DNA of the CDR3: TGTGCCAGCAGCCCCGCGGGCACTGAAGCTTTCTTT.

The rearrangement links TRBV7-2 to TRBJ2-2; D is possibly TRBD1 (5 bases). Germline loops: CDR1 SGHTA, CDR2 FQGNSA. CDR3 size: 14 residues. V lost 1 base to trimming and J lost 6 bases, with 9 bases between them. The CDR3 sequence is CASSLVGVAGELFF. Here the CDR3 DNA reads TGTGCCAGCAGCTTAGTAGGGGTGGCCGGGGAGCTGTTTTTT.

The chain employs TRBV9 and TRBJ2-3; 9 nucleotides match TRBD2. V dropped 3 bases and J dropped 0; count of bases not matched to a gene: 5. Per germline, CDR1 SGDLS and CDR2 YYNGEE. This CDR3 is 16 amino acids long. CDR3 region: CASSGKRGASTDTQYF. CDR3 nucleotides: TGTGCCAGCAGCGGCAAGCGGGGGGCCAGCACAGATACGCAGTATTTT.

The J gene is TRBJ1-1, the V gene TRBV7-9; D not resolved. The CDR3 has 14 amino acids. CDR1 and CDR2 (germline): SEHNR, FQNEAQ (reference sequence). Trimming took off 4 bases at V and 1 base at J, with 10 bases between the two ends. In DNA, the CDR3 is TGTGCCAGCAGCTCGACCCGGGGGAACACTGAAGCTTTCTTT. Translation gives CASSSTRGNTEAFF.